Sequencing of this T cell receptor (beta chain) was carried out in a study of blood T cell repertoires in COVID-19. For the study at large: Sites across the United States, Italy and Spain contributed samples from acute and convalescent COVID-19. Sample material is recorded as cDNA or gDNA derived from T cells, B-cell-depleted T cells, or PBMCs.

Sequencing used immunoSEQ multiplex PCR; TCRdb keeps in-frame clones, though not all of them. Of 55,000 to 85,000 clones listed, about nine tenths are singletons. Germline CDR1 is GTSNPN and CDR2 is SVGIG (reference sequence). This CDR3 has 14 residues. V shed 0 bases, J shed 5 bases, and the junction held 1 base outside the gene matches. This chain links TRBV30 with TRBJ1-6, with 7 bases fitting TRBD1. Sequenced: peripheral blood. The source is a human donor in a cohort sampled during active COVID-19. Here the CDR3 reads CAWSVDRDNSPLHF. The CDR3 bases are TGTGCCTGGAGTGTAGACAGGGATAATTCACCCCTCCACTTT.